This TCR beta chain was captured in a study of brain metastases from non-small cell lung cancer. This clone was seen only once. Sequenced by immunoSEQ multiplex PCR; TCRdb stores in-frame clones only, minus some. The data contain fewer than 600 clones, more than 70% of them singletons. CDR3 size: 16 residues. V lost 5 bases, J lost 2 bases, and 5 bases stayed unmatched. Germline V gene lookup returns CDR1 KGHSH and CDR2 LQKENI. The TCR sequence derives from a donor at least 40 years old with non-small cell lung cancer. The V and J genes are TRBV18 and TRBJ2-6; 8 bases are a match to TRBD2. The source material was tumor-adjacent normal tissue. The CDR3 DNA sequence: TGTGCCAGCTCATCCCGGACTAGCACTGGGGCCAACGTCCTGACTTTC. It yields the protein CASSSRTSTGANVLTF.